These 20 T cell receptor beta chains were sequenced from one sample in a study of shared clonotypes between healthy human individuals. Naive CD8 cells comprised CD45RO-negative, CCR7-positively selected cells, excluding terminally differentiated effector memory CD45RA+ cells. This table comes from immunoSEQ multiplex PCR, and its TCRdb copy is limited to in-frame clones, with some not included. This repertoire shows about 2 million clones, just under 95% found once; its top ten account for 1% to 1.5%. Material: naive CD8+ T cells sorted from blood. The receptors stem from a man between 18 and 29 years old in good health.

This chain links TRBV28 with TRBJ1-4; TRBD1 agrees at 10 bases. J lost 8 bases, V lost 8 bases, and 11 bases had no gene match. The CDR3 length is 15 residues. From germline, CDR1 is MDHEN and CDR2 SYDVKM. Here the CDR3 reads CASLQFSDRGEKLFF. The CDR3, as DNA: TGTGCCAGCTTACAATTTTCGGACAGGGGGGAAAAACTGTTTTTT.

The chain carries TRBV27 and TRBJ2-4; 11 bases match TRBD2. Germline V gene lookup returns CDR1 MNHEY and CDR2 SMNVEV (reference sequence). With 4 bases clipped from V and 11 bases from J, the junction kept 4 bases outside the gene matches. This CDR3 is built from 13 residues. CDR3 sequence: CASSSGLAGLQYF. For the CDR3, the DNA is TGTGCCAGCAGTTCCGGACTAGCGGGTCTTCAGTACTTC.

This chain connects TRBV5-6 to TRBJ2-2; D uncertain. V was shortened by 4 bases and J by 2 bases, with 9 bases between the two germline ends. Germline V CDR1 and CDR2: SGHDT, YYEEEE. This CDR3 has 14 amino acids. CDR3 in amino acids: CASSPDGNTGELFF. In nucleotides, the CDR3 is TGTGCCAGCAGCCCTGACGGAAACACCGGGGAGCTGTTTTTT.

The J gene is TRBJ1-1, the V gene TRBV29-1, with no clear D. The CDR3 has 13 amino acids. From germline, CDR1 is SQVTM and CDR2 ANQGSEA. The ends were cut back, 3 bases at V and 0 bases at J, with 8 bases in the middle. The CDR3, as DNA: TGCAGCGTTGATTACGGTTTGAACACTGAAGCTTTCTTT. This encodes CSVDYGLNTEAFF.

The V call is TRBV27, the J call TRBJ2-5; D gene unclear. Germline CDR1 reads MNHEY; CDR2 reads SMNVEV (reference sequence). Trimming removed 5 bases from V and 1 base from J, with 11 bases in between. The CDR3 spans 14 residues. The DNA for the CDR3 is TGTGCCAGCAGTCCCCAAGCCCCCCAAGAGACCCAGTACTTC. Its protein product is CASSPQAPQETQYF.

The rearrangement links TRBV2 to TRBJ2-1, with 11 bases lining up with TRBD2. The V gene's germline CDR1 is SNHLY and CDR2 FYNNEI. This CDR3 has 20 amino acids. V shed 4 bases and J 0 bases; nucleotides not matched to a gene: 14. For the CDR3, the DNA is TGTGCCAGCAGTGGTATAACGTTACTAGCGGGGGATAGCTCCTACAATGAGCAGTTCTTC. Translated, it gives CASSGITLLAGDSSYNEQFF.

In its sample, this clone was seen once. The chain couples TRBV29-1 to TRBJ2-1; 9 nucleotides align to TRBD1. The CDR3 spans 14 residues. The germline V gene encodes CDR1 SQVTM and CDR2 ANQGSEA. The V gene end was trimmed by 2 bases and the J gene end by 5 bases; junction bases not matched to a gene: 4. CDR3 protein: CSVEFGQGNNEQFF. CDR3 sequence (DNA): TGCAGCGTTGAATTTGGACAGGGGAACAATGAGCAGTTCTTC.

On this clone: Other DNA sequences in the same sample also yield this CDR3. V gene TRBV5-1 combines with J gene TRBJ2-1; no reliable D call. V was clipped by 0 bases and J by 2 bases, with 9 bases between them. The germline gives CDR1 SGHRS, CDR2 YFSETQ. The length of the CDR3 is 15 residues. In DNA, the CDR3 is TGCGCCAGCAGCTTGGTAGGCGGCCCCTACAATGAGCAGTTCTTC. This sequence encodes CASSLVGGPYNEQFF.

V usage is TRBV9 and J usage is TRBJ2-3; 9 nucleotides align to TRBD1. Germline CDR1 reads SGDLS; CDR2 reads YYNGEE. V shed 0 bases, J shed 4 bases, and the junction held 3 bases outside the gene matches. The CDR3 is 15 residues long. In DNA form, the CDR3 reads TGTGCCAGCAGCGTAGTTGGGACAGGGTCAGATACGCAGTATTTT. Its protein product is CASSVVGTGSDTQYF.

This rearrangement joins TRBV27 to TRBJ2-3, with TRBD2 identical over 8 bases. This CDR3 comprises 16 residues. V was pared by 0 bases and J by 0 bases, with 2 bases of the junction left unmatched. Germline CDR1 reads MNHEY; CDR2 reads SMNVEV (reference sequence). CDR3 DNA sequence: TGTGCCAGCAGTTTATCGATAGCGGGGAGCACAGATACGCAGTATTTT. It translates to CASSLSIAGSTDTQYF.

The J gene is TRBJ1-3, the V gene TRBV27; no clear D gene. CDR1 is MNHEY, CDR2 SMNVEV, per germline (reference sequence). The CDR3 is 15 amino acids. Trimming took off 5 bases at V and 0 bases at J, with 11 bases between the two ends. The CDR3 DNA sequence: TGTGCCAGCAGTAATACAGAAGTCTCTGGAAACACCATATATTTT. It encodes CASSNTEVSGNTIYF.

CDR3: CASSRDSPSSYNSPLHF. In nucleotides, the CDR3 is TGTGCCAGCAGTCGGGACAGCCCCAGCTCCTATAATTCACCCCTCCACTTT. J is TRBJ1-6 and V is TRBV27; 7 nucleotides match TRBD1. V was clipped by 5 bases and J by 0 bases; unmatched bases: 7. The germline V gene encodes CDR1 MNHEY and CDR2 SMNVEV (reference sequence). The CDR3 consists of 17 residues.

The V call is TRBV6-6, the J call TRBJ1-1; tentative D call: TRBD1 (5 bases). Trimming left V 7 bases short and J 1 base short, with 13 bases between. Per germline, CDR1 MNHNY and CDR2 SVGAGI (reference sequence). CDR3 length: 14 amino acids. CDR3 protein: CASTQGDGNTEAFF. The CDR3 DNA is TGTGCCAGCACCCAAGGGGACGGGAACACTGAAGCTTTCTTT.

The chain uses TRBV27 and TRBJ1-2; 7 bases map to TRBD1. The J segment lost 4 bases and the V segment lost 4 bases, leaving 6 bases of the junction unmatched. The germline V gene encodes CDR1 MNHEY and CDR2 SMNVEV (reference sequence). The CDR3 has 14 residues. In DNA form, the CDR3 reads TGTGCCAGCAGTTCCGGACAGGTATCCTATGGCTACACCTTC. Protein: CASSSGQVSYGYTF.

The chain joins TRBV5-6 to TRBJ2-2; D unclear. V lost 0 bases, J lost 6 bases, and 6 bases lay in between. This CDR3 is 13 amino acids long. CDR1 and CDR2 (germline): SGHDT, YYEEEE. The CDR3 is CASSLATAGELFF. As DNA, the CDR3 is TGTGCCAGCAGCTTGGCCACCGCCGGGGAGCTGTTTTTT.

V usage is TRBV11-2 and J usage is TRBJ1-1, with D hard to call. This CDR3 region has 13 residues. V lost 5 bases and J 0 bases, leaving 7 bases between the germline ends. In germline, CDR1 is SGHAT, CDR2 FQNNGV. The CDR3 nucleotides are TGTGCCAGCAGCCCGAAAGTGAACACTGAAGCTTTCTTT. Translation: CASSPKVNTEAFF.

The CDR3 here is CASSYSGVTYEQYF. DNA for the CDR3: TGTGCCAGCAGTTACAGCGGGGTTACCTACGAGCAGTACTTC. The chain joins TRBV5-8 to TRBJ2-7, with 7 bases aligning to TRBD2. Losses at the gene ends were 5 bases for V and 2 bases for J; bases not matched to a gene: 7. The CDR3 consists of 14 residues. Germline CDR1 and CDR2: SGHTS and YDEGEE.

In its sample, this clone was seen once. Other DNA sequences in the same sample also yield this CDR3. The chain joins TRBV11-2 to TRBJ2-5; D gene uncertain. The V gene's germline CDR1 is SGHAT and CDR2 FQNNGV. V lost 6 bases to trimming and J lost 2 bases, with 1 base between them. The CDR3 has 10 amino acids. Here the CDR3 DNA reads TGTGCCAGCAGTCAAGAGACCCAGTACTTC. It encodes CASSQETQYF.

This chain links TRBV19 with TRBJ2-7; TRBD2 matches at 10 bases. CDR1 is LNHDA, CDR2 SQIVND, per germline (reference sequence). CDR3 length: 15 amino acids. The J segment lost 3 bases and the V segment lost 0 bases, leaving 2 bases of the junction unmatched. The CDR3 bases are TGTGCCAGTAGTATAGAGCCTAGCGGGAGCTACGAGCAGTACTTC. Its protein is CASSIEPSGSYEQYF.

V usage is TRBV4-2 and J usage is TRBJ2-6, with 7 bases fitting TRBD1. The germline CDR1 and CDR2 sequences are LGHNA and YNFKEQ. CDR3 size: 16 residues. V was pared by 0 bases and J by 2 bases, with 1 base of the junction left unmatched. CDR3 nucleotides: TGTGCCAGCAGCCAAGAGACAGGGACTGGGGCCAACGTCCTGACTTTC. It specifies CASSQETGTGANVLTF.